Given below is one T cell receptor beta chain in context. Method: immunoSEQ multiplex PCR; TCRdb's copy keeps in-frame clones and lacks some. In the table there are 150,000 to 200,000 clones, about 88% of which are singletons. This sample was taken from a study of blood T cell repertoires in COVID-19. For the study at large: From T cells, B-cell-depleted T cells, or PBMCs came the material, which was cDNA or gDNA.

The germline V gene has CDR1 MGHDK and CDR2 SYGVNS. Trimming removed 4 bases from V and 4 bases from J; junction bases left unmatched: 3. This CDR3 contains 15 residues. The gene calls are TRBV25-1 and TRBJ2-1; 11 nucleotides align to TRBD2. The sequence came from a man between 60 and 75 years old with active or convalescent COVID-19. The sequenced material came from peripheral blood. The DNA of the CDR3 is TGTGCCAGCAGTGCGACTAGCGGGGCATACAATGAGCAGTTCTTC. This codes for CASSATSGAYNEQFF.